This T cell receptor beta chain was documented in a study of CD8+ T cells in alopecia areata. Study-level points and caveats: In patients, TCRs were shared less clearly than in mice, and HLA may possibly be involved. Across lesional scalp, and particularly alopecia totalis/universalis, clonality surpassed that of normal scalp. Baseline CD8+ expansion's link to response remains uncertain, as there was one nonresponder.

As the sequencing template, cDNA was produced by extracting RNA and reverse transcribing it. TCRdb's copy holds only in-frame clones and misses some; the assay was immunoSEQ multiplex PCR. Here the sample spans more than 90,000 clones, about 61% being singletons. Turning to this clone: The antigen is not known.

Treatment defined: oral pan-JAK inhibitor, 5-10 mg twice daily. The CDR3 length is 14 residues. Germline V gives CDR1 GTSNPN, CDR2 SVGIG (reference sequence). Trimming took off 3 bases at V and 2 bases at J, with 14 bases between the two ends. This receptor was obtained from a human donor with alopecia areata. The starting material was CD8+ T cells sorted from blood, obtained at week 4, from a patient treated with tofacitinib. The chain employs TRBV30 and TRBJ2-7; D is unresolved. The CDR3 here is CAWRALGNPYEQYF. In DNA, the CDR3 is TGTGCCTGGAGAGCTCTGGGGAACCCCTACGAGCAGTACTTC.